The 30 T cell receptor beta chains below were found in one sample sequenced in a study of regulatory T cells in long-lasting Graves disease. Time point denoted: newly diagnosed GD, antithyroid drugs for less than 3 months. The TCR library was made from RNA extracted from PBMCs. Construction of TCR beta libraries relied on iRepertoire HTBI primers and on Arm-PCR targeting CDR3 regions. TCRdb re-called the multiplex PCR reads with MiXCR, one entry per CDR3 protein. This sample has roughly 500,000 distinct CDR3 sequences, with about 13% found just once. The same sample was also studied in work on T cells in Graves' hyperthyroidism and ophthalmopathy.

The sample in question was peripheral blood mononuclear cells (PBMCs), obtained at new diagnosis, from a patient treated with antithyroid drugs. These receptors came from a man aged 30 to 45 with Graves disease.

This clonotype was counted at least ten times. V and J are TRBV27 and TRBJ2-2; D perhaps matches TRBD2 (6 bases). Germline V gene lookup returns CDR1 MNHEY and CDR2 SMNVEV (reference sequence). Trimming pared 7 bases from V and 4 bases from J, leaving 10 bases between. This CDR3 comprises 13 residues. CDR3 loop: CASNQGLTGELFF. Written as DNA, the CDR3 is TGTGCCAGCAATCAGGGACTCACCGGGGAGCTGTTTTTT.

This chain uses TRBV19 with TRBJ2-7, with D perhaps TRBD1 (5 bases). The germline V and J ends were trimmed by 2 bases and 4 bases, with 9 bases remaining between them. Germline-derived CDR1 and CDR2 are LNHDA and SQIVND (reference sequence). The CDR3 consists of 13 residues. The CDR3 sequence is CASSISDKYEQYF. The DNA for the CDR3 is TGTGCCAGTAGTATATCGGACAAGTACGAGCAGTACTTC. Complete variable domain (other parts from reference TRBV19 and TRBJ2-7): DGGITQSPKYLFRKEGQNVTLSCEQNLNHDAMYWYRQDPGQGLRLIYYSQIVNDFQKGDIAEGYSVSREKKESFPLTVTSAQKNPTAFYLCASSISDKYEQYFGPGTRLTVT.

At least ten counts were recorded for this clonotype. This chain joins TRBV7-8 and TRBJ2-7; 7 positions match TRBD1. V shed 0 bases and J 4 bases; nucleotides not matched to a gene: 0. Germline values: CDR1 SGHVS, CDR2 FQNEAQ. This CDR3 contains 13 residues. Here the CDR3 DNA reads TGTGCCAGCAGCTTAGCACAGGGGTACGAGCAGTACTTC. Translating it yields CASSLAQGYEQYF.

The rearrangement uses TRBV11-3 and TRBJ2-1; 7 bases are shared with TRBD1. This CDR3 is 15 amino acids long. Germline-derived CDR1 and CDR2 are SGHNT and YENEEA. J gave up 5 bases and V 1 base, and 5 bases lay outside the gene matches. The DNA of the CDR3 is TGTGCCAGCAGCTTAGGCGAGACAGGGAACAATGAGCAGTTCTTC. Protein product: CASSLGETGNNEQFF.

This clonotype was detected a few times. The gene calls are TRBV19 and TRBJ1-2; tentatively, D is TRBD1 (5 bases). V dropped 1 base and J dropped 3 bases, with 9 bases sitting between them. There are 14 residues in the CDR3. Germline CDR1 reads LNHDA; CDR2 reads SQIVND (reference sequence). The CDR3 region is CASSIGGVDYGYTF. The CDR3 DNA sequence: TGTGCCAGTAGTATAGGGGGCGTGGACTATGGCTACACCTTC.

This clonotype was observed a few times. With a much larger clone just one base away, this may be a read error. This sequence joins TRBV12-3 or TRBV12-4 and TRBJ2-1; 7 bases map to TRBD2. The CDR3 totals 15 residues. Germline trimming cut 3 bases from V and 6 bases from J; bases unmatched to any gene: 8. The CDR3 spells CASSLGGTGSNEQFF. The CDR3 nucleotides read TGTGCCAGCAGTTTGGGAGGGACGGGCAGCAATGAGCAGTTCTTC.

This clonotype was recorded many times. The chain couples TRBV11-2 to TRBJ2-3; 15 bases line up with TRBD2. CDR3 length: 17 amino acids. In germline, CDR1 is SGHAT, CDR2 FQNNGV. The trim removed 0 bases at V and 3 bases at J, leaving 1 base unmatched. CDR3: CASSLEGLAGGTDTQYF. DNA of the CDR3: TGTGCCAGCAGCTTAGAGGGACTAGCGGGAGGAACAGATACGCAGTATTTT.

In its sample, this clonotype was seen many times. V is TRBV12-5 and J is TRBJ2-1; 9 positions agree with TRBD2. The J segment lost 7 bases and the V segment lost 0 bases, leaving 13 bases of the junction unmatched. CDR1 LGHNT and CDR2 FRNRAP come from the germline V gene. This CDR3 comprises 18 residues. The CDR3 bases are TGTGCTAGTGGTTTGGTAGGATTTAGCGGGAGTTCGGGGAATGAGCAGTTCTTC. It encodes CASGLVGFSGSSGNEQFF.

This clonotype was detected many times. The CDR3 sequence is CATSDFDRGSYEQYF. The CDR3 region has the DNA TGTGCCACCAGCGATTTCGACAGGGGCTCCTACGAGCAGTACTTC. V and J are TRBV15 and TRBJ2-7; 8 bases are a match to TRBD1. J lost 0 bases, V lost 5 bases, and 6 bases had no gene match. Germline assignment: CDR1 LNHNV and CDR2 YYDKDF (reference sequence). There are 15 residues in the CDR3.

This clonotype was recorded at least ten times. V and J are TRBV15 and TRBJ2-5, with 8 bases lining up with TRBD1. This CDR3 is built from 15 residues. CDR1 is LNHNV and CDR2 is YYDKDF in the germline V gene (reference sequence). The trim removed 4 bases at V and 5 bases at J, leaving 9 bases unmatched. The DNA for the CDR3 is TGTGCCACCAGCACCAACAGGGGGGACGGGGAGACCCAGTACTTC. Amino acids: CATSTNRGDGETQYF.

Concerning this clonotype itself: A read error may be the cause here, since a much bigger clone is one base away. The rearrangement joins TRBV6-2 or TRBV6-3 to TRBJ2-1; TRBD1 is a possible D gene (5 bases). The CDR3 sequence is 13 residues long. Trimming left V 7 bases short and J 10 bases short, with 17 bases between. Germline CDR1 reads MNHEY; CDR2 reads SVGEGT. CDR3: CASNHPGYDEQFF. The CDR3 DNA reads as TGTGCCAGCAACCACCCAGGGTACGACGAGCAGTTCTTC.

This clonotype was recorded many times. The CDR3 sequence is CASSNRDYYNEQFF. The CDR3 DNA follows: TGTGCCAGCAGTAACCGGGACTACTACAATGAGCAGTTCTTC. J is TRBJ2-1 and V is TRBV27; 7 nucleotides line up with TRBD2. The germline gives CDR1 MNHEY, CDR2 SMNVEV (reference sequence). J lost 3 bases, V lost 5 bases, and 4 bases had no gene match. This CDR3 has 14 residues.

This clonotype was detected ten times or more. The chain joins TRBV6-2 or TRBV6-3 to TRBJ2-7; D is uncertain. This CDR3 is 16 amino acids long. Germline assignment: CDR1 MNHEY and CDR2 SVGEGT. The V end was cut by 1 base, the J end by 3 bases, with 16 bases between. CDR3 DNA sequence: TGTGCCAGCAGTTACTTGGGTCGATTCTTCCTCTACGAGCAGTACTTC. Its protein product is CASSYLGRFFLYEQYF.

There are many counts of this clonotype. At one of its ends the junction is not consistent with the germline gene, which may arise from a read error. V is TRBV5-1 and J is TRBJ1-1; D remains ambiguous. Per germline, CDR1 SGHRS and CDR2 YFSETQ. The CDR3 loop spans 13 amino acids. As DNA, the CDR3 is TGTGCCAGCAGCTCAGACGGATACACTGAAGCTTTCTTT. Protein sequence: CASSSDGYTEAFF. The entire variable domain, with the rest obtained from reference TRBV5-1 and TRBJ1-1, is as follows: KAGVTQTPRYLIKTRGQQVTLSCSPISGHRSVSWYQQTPGQGLQFLFEYFSETQRNKGNFPGRFSGRQFSNSRSEMNVSTLELGDSALYLCASSSDGYTEAFFGQGTRLTVV.

About this clonotype itself: A far larger clone is off by one base, so a read error is likely. The chain is built from TRBV20-1 and TRBJ2-1; TRBD2 is a possible D gene (5 bases). The J call may be wrong; the DNA end is better matched by TRBJ2-5. There are 15 residues in the CDR3. Germline V lookup: CDR1 DFQATT, CDR2 SNEGSKA (reference sequence). CDR3: CGAGKAARTGETQYF. The DNA of the CDR3 is TGCGGTGCTGGGAAAGCTGCCCGGACTGGAGAGACCCAGTACTTC.

The J gene is TRBJ2-1, the V gene TRBV9, with 13 bases fitting TRBD2. The germline CDR1 and CDR2 sequences are SGDLS and YYNGEE. Trimming at V came to 7 bases and at J to 7 bases, leaving 20 bases not matched to a gene. CDR3 size: 19 residues. DNA for the CDR3: TGTGCCAGCGGCGGGCTCCCCCGCGGGACTAGCGGGATATGGAATGAGCAGTTCTTC. Translated, it gives CASGGLPRGTSGIWNEQFF.

This clonotype was recorded many times. The genes are TRBV2 and TRBJ1-1; D is perhaps TRBD1 (5 bases). The CDR3 runs 13 residues. V dropped 6 bases and J dropped 0 bases, with 8 bases sitting between them. Germline CDR1 reads SNHLY; CDR2 reads FYNNEI. CDR3 residues: CASRDSMNTEAFF. CDR3 coding DNA: TGTGCCAGCAGAGACAGCATGAACACTGAAGCTTTCTTT.

Many counts were recorded for this clonotype. The J gene is TRBJ2-1, the V gene TRBV2; D possibly corresponds to TRBD1 (6 bases). V lost 4 bases to trimming and J lost 10 bases, with 14 bases between them. The germline V gene has CDR1 SNHLY and CDR2 FYNNEI. The CDR3 has 13 residues. The CDR3 here is CASSVKGVEEQFF. For the CDR3, the DNA is TGTGCCAGCAGTGTAAAGGGGGTAGAAGAGCAGTTCTTC.

This clonotype appeared many times. The V call is TRBV10-3, the J call TRBJ1-1; 7 nucleotides align to TRBD1. Unmatched junction bases numbered 7, after V lost 11 bases and J lost 4 bases. The CDR3 length is 12 residues. In germline, CDR1 is ENHRY, CDR2 SYGVKD. The CDR3 bases are TGTGCCGCAGAGGGGGCCGGCACTGAAGCTTTCTTT. Encoded protein: CAAEGAGTEAFF.

This clonotype appeared many times. The chain couples TRBV20-1 to TRBJ2-1; TRBD2 matches 10 bases. This CDR3 comprises 11 residues. CDR1 and CDR2 from the germline V gene are DFQATT and SNEGSKA (reference sequence). CDR3 amino acids: CSGSGRDEQFF. Written as DNA, the CDR3 is TGCAGCGGCAGCGGGAGGGATGAGCAGTTCTTC.

This clonotype was seen a handful of times. The genes are TRBV5-1 and TRBJ2-5, with 7 bases lining up with TRBD1. The junction had 5 bases not matched to a gene; V was cut back by 3 bases and J by 3 bases. The CDR3 has 14 residues. From germline, CDR1 is SGHRS and CDR2 YFSETQ. The CDR3 DNA reads as TGCGCCAGCAGCTCGGGGACAGATAAAGAGACCCAGTACTTC. It is translated as CASSSGTDKETQYF.

This clonotype was found many times. This chain connects TRBV28 to TRBJ2-7, with D perhaps matching TRBD1 or TRBD2 (8 bases each). Germline V gives CDR1 MDHEN, CDR2 SYDVKM. This CDR3 is built from 16 residues. The ends were cut back, 8 bases at V and 2 bases at J, with 22 bases in the middle. The CDR3 region has the DNA TGTGCCAGCCTTCCGGGGGGGAGACAGGGGACCTACGAGCAGTACTTC. Its protein product is CASLPGGRQGTYEQYF. The variable domain in full, with the rest retrieved from reference TRBV28 and TRBJ2-7, is DVKVTQSSRYLVKRTGEKVFLECVQDMDHENMFWYRQDPGLGLRLIYFSYDVKMKEKGDIPEGYSVSREKKERFSLILESASTNQTSMYLCASLPGGRQGTYEQYFGPGTRLTVT.

In this sample, this clonotype turned up many times. The chain has TRBV10-3 and TRBJ1-3; possibly TRBD1 for D (5 bases). The CDR3 consists of 13 residues. CDR1 and CDR2 (germline): ENHRY, SYGVKD. V lost 11 bases, J lost 2 bases, and 13 bases lay in between. CDR3 DNA: TGTGCCGGCAAGACAGTAGCTGGAAACACCATATATTTT. Its protein is CAGKTVAGNTIYF.

V and J are TRBV20-1 and TRBJ2-3; 9 nucleotides agree with TRBD2. The V gene's germline CDR1 is DFQATT and CDR2 SNEGSKA (reference sequence). The CDR3 is made up of 13 amino acids. V lost 4 bases, J lost 9 bases, and 8 bases stayed unmatched. CDR3 in amino acids: CSAKGLAYSTQYF. CDR3 coding DNA: TGCAGTGCTAAGGGACTAGCCTACTCAACGCAGTATTTT.

This clonotype was seen at least ten times. The J gene is TRBJ1-2, the V gene TRBV12-3 or TRBV12-4; 11 bases are shared with TRBD1. The CDR3 runs 15 residues. J lost 5 bases, V lost 5 bases, and 7 bases had no gene match. CDR3 loop: CASSPPGTGGYGYTF. CDR3 nucleotides: TGTGCCAGCAGTCCGCCAGGGACAGGGGGGTATGGCTACACCTTC.

In this sample, this clonotype turned up many times. V and J are TRBV13 and TRBJ2-7, with 8 bases aligning to TRBD2. The germline CDR1 and CDR2 sequences are PRHDT and FYEKMQ (reference sequence). This CDR3 region has 18 residues. V was clipped by 3 bases and J by 0 bases; unmatched bases: 13. CDR3 coding DNA: TGTGCCAGCAGCTTTATAGCACCTAGCGGGCCTAACTCCTACGAGCAGTACTTC. Its protein is CASSFIAPSGPNSYEQYF.

The table lists this clonotype with many counts. Written as DNA, the CDR3 is TGCAGTGACCCGACAGGGGATGTGCAGTACACTGAAGCTTTCTTT. It specifies CSDPTGDVQYTEAFF. The chain employs TRBV20-1 and TRBJ1-1; TRBD1 agrees at 8 bases. V gave up 7 bases and J gave up 3 bases; unmatched junction bases: 13. Looked up from germline, CDR1 is DFQATT and CDR2 is SNEGSKA (reference sequence). CDR3 size: 15 residues.

This clonotype was recorded at least ten times. This chain joins TRBV27 and TRBJ2-7; 14 bases fit TRBD2. The CDR3 has 15 amino acids. Germline-derived CDR1 and CDR2 are MNHEY and SMNVEV (reference sequence). Trimming took 5 bases from V and 7 from J; bases not matched to a gene: 7. The CDR3 loop reads CASSVGTSGRIEQYF. CDR3 coding DNA: TGTGCCAGCAGTGTTGGGACTAGCGGGAGAATTGAGCAGTACTTC.

The V and J genes are TRBV5-1 and TRBJ2-3; 9 nucleotides line up with TRBD1. The germline V gene has CDR1 SGHRS and CDR2 YFSETQ. J gave up 10 bases and V 5 bases, and 11 bases lay outside the gene matches. CDR3 length equals 14 residues. CDR3 in amino acids: CASRQRQGGSAQYF. CDR3 nucleotide sequence: TGCGCCAGCAGACAACGACAGGGGGGGTCGGCGCAGTATTTT.

The chain carries TRBV28 and TRBJ1-6, with a weak D call TRBD1 (5 bases). CDR1 is MDHEN and CDR2 is SYDVKM in the germline V gene. This CDR3 has 16 residues. With 5 bases removed from V and 4 bases from J, the gap between germline ends came to 15 bases. The CDR3 reads CASSNPWGRYNSPLHF. The CDR3 DNA follows: TGTGCCAGCAGTAACCCATGGGGACGGTATAATTCACCCCTCCACTTT.